A selection of T cell receptor beta chains follows, all from one sample in a study of blood T cell repertoires in COVID-19. Assay: immunoSEQ multiplex PCR; the TCRdb copy retains only in-frame clones and omits some. The data show approximately 110,000 clones, with roughly 72% seen just once and around 6.2% held by the top ten. Material for sequencing was peripheral blood. These receptors all stem from a man older than 75 with COVID-19, enrolled during active disease. The CDR3 runs from the conserved cysteine through the conserved F or W. The order of the fields is J gene, D gene, V gene, clone size, CDR3 DNA, CDR3 protein. The D gene is left open where the match is weak. Where a row states a size, it is once, few, many or the class of an expanded clone; other rows omit it.

J gene: TRBJ2-2
D gene: -
V gene: TRBV3-1/TRBV3-2
clone size: -
CDR3 DNA: TGTGCCAGCAGCCTGACAGCGAACACCGGGGAGCTGTTTTTT
CDR3 protein: CASSLTANTGELFF

J gene: TRBJ1-5
D gene: -
V gene: TRBV27
clone size: -
CDR3 DNA: TGTGCCAGCAGTTTAATCGGTCGACTTCAGCCCCAGCATTTT
CDR3 protein: CASSLIGRLQPQHF

J gene: TRBJ1-4
D gene: -
V gene: TRBV14
clone size: -
CDR3 DNA: TGTGCCAGCAGCCCGAGGGCGTCGAGTGAAAAACTGTTTTTT
CDR3 protein: CASSPRASSEKLFF

J gene: TRBJ2-4
D gene: TRBD1
V gene: TRBV13
clone size: -
CDR3 DNA: TGTGCCAGCAGCTTACCAGGGGGAAACATTCAGTACTTC
CDR3 protein: CASSLPGGNIQYF

J gene: TRBJ2-5
D gene: TRBD1
V gene: TRBV19
clone size: -
CDR3 DNA: TGTGCCAGTAGCAATATTAACAAGCCAGGGGGTGTGGAGACCCAGTACTTC
CDR3 protein: CASSNINKPGGVETQYF

J gene: TRBJ1-1
D gene: -
V gene: TRBV28
clone size: few
CDR3 DNA: TGTGCCAGCAGTTCCCCGGAGGCGGGTGGGACTGAAGCTTTCTTT
CDR3 protein: CASSSPEAGGTEAFF

J gene: TRBJ2-7
D gene: TRBD1
V gene: TRBV10-1
clone size: few
CDR3 DNA: TGCGCCAGCAGTGTCGGGACAGGGCTCAAGCAGTACTTC
CDR3 protein: CASSVGTGLKQYF

J gene: TRBJ1-5
D gene: TRBD1
V gene: TRBV7-8
clone size: -
CDR3 DNA: TGTGCCAGCAGCCGTTCCGGGACAGGGCCTAATCAGCCCCAGCATTTT
CDR3 protein: CASSRSGTGPNQPQHF

J gene: TRBJ1-4
D gene: -
V gene: TRBV28
clone size: -
CDR3 DNA: TGTGCCAGCAGTTCGGGAGTCAATGAAAAACTGTTTTTT
CDR3 protein: CASSSGVNEKLFF

J gene: TRBJ1-1
D gene: TRBD1
V gene: TRBV5-6
clone size: few
CDR3 DNA: TGTGCCAGCAGCAGGGGGACAGCGGGCAACACTGAAGCTTTCTTT
CDR3 protein: CASSRGTAGNTEAFF

J gene: TRBJ2-3
D gene: TRBD1
V gene: TRBV5-1
clone size: few
CDR3 DNA: TGCGCCAGCAGCTTAAACAGGGGCCCAGATACGCAGTATTTT
CDR3 protein: CASSLNRGPDTQYF

J gene: TRBJ2-1
D gene: TRBD2
V gene: TRBV2
clone size: -
CDR3 DNA: TGTGCCAGCAGGGGACTAGCGATGGATGAGCAGTTCTTC
CDR3 protein: CASRGLAMDEQFF

J gene: TRBJ1-4
D gene: -
V gene: TRBV15
clone size: -
CDR3 DNA: TGTGCCACCAGCAGAGATATTGCAACTAATGAAAAACTGTTTTTT
CDR3 protein: CATSRDIATNEKLFF

J gene: TRBJ1-2
D gene: TRBD1
V gene: TRBV18
clone size: -
CDR3 DNA: TGTGCCAGCTCACCAGCCGGACAGGGGACATCTACTAACTATGGCTACACCTTC
CDR3 protein: CASSPAGQGTSTNYGYTF

J gene: TRBJ1-5
D gene: TRBD1
V gene: TRBV6-5
clone size: -
CDR3 DNA: TGTGCCAGCAGTTACATCTGGGACAGCGATCAGCCCCAGCATTTT
CDR3 protein: CASSYIWDSDQPQHF